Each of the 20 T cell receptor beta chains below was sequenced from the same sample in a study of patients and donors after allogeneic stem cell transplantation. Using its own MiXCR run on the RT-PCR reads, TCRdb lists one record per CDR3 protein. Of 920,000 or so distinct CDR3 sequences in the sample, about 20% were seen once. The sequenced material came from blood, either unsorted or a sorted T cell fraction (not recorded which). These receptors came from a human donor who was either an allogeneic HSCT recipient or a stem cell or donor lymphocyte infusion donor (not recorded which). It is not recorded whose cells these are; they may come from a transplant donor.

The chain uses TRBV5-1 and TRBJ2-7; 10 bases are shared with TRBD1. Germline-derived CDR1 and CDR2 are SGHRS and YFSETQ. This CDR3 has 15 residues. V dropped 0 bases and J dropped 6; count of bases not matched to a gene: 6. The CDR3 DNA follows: TGCGCCAGCAGCTTGGGCCGACAGGGGGCAAGCGAGCAGTACTTC. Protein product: CASSLGRQGASEQYF.

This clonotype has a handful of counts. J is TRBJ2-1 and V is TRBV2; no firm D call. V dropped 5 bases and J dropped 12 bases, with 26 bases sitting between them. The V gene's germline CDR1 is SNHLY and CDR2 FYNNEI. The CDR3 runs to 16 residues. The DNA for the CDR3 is TGTGCCAGCAGTAGAGACGGCCAGACGGCCAAACACCGGCAGTTCTTC. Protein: CASSRDGQTAKHRQFF.

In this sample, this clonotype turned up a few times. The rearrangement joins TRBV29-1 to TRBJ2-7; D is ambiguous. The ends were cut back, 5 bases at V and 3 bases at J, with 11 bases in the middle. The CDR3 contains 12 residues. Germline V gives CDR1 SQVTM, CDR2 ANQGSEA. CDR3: CSVSAPNYEQYF. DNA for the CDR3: TGCAGCGTTTCGGCCCCAAACTACGAGCAGTACTTC.

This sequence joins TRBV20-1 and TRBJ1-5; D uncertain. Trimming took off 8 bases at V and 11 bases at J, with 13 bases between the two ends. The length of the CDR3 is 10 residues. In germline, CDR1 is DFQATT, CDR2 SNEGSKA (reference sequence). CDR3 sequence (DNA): TGCAGTCCTCCCCGGGTGGCCCAGCATTTT. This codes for CSPPRVAQHF.

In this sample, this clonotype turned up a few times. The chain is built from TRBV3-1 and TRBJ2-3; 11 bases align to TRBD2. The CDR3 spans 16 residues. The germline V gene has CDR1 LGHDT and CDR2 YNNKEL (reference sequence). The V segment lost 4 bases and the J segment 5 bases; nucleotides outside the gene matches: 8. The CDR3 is CASSLVIAGGGDTQYF. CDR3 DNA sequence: TGTGCCAGCAGCCTCGTTATAGCGGGAGGGGGAGATACGCAGTATTTT.

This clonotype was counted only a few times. CDR3: CASSGRQVLTQFF. CDR3 nucleotides: TGTGCCAGCAGTGGGAGACAGGTCCTTACCCAGTTCTTC. This rearrangement joins TRBV25-1 to TRBJ2-1, with D possibly matching TRBD1 (6 bases). The CDR3 extends over 13 amino acids. Germline assignment: CDR1 MGHDK and CDR2 SYGVNS. Trimming left V 4 bases short and J 13 bases short, with 17 bases between.

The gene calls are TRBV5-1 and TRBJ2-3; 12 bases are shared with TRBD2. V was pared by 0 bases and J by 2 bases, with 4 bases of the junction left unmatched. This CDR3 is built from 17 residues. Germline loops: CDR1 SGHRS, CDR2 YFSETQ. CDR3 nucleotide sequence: TGCGCCAGCAGCTTGGGATGGACTAGCGGGATCACAGATACGCAGTATTTT. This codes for CASSLGWTSGITDTQYF.

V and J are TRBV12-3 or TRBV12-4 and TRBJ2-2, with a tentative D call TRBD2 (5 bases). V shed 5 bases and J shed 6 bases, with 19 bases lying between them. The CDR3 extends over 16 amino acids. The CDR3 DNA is TGTGCCAGCAGTGCGCAACGGAGGACCCGTCCCGGGGAGCTGTTTTTT. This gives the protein CASSAQRRTRPGELFF.

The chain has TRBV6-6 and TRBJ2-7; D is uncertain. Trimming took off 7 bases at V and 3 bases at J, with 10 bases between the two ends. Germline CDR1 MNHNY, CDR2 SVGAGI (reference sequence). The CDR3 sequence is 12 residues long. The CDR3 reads CASTGALYEQYF. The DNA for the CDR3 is TGTGCCAGCACTGGCGCTCTCTACGAGCAGTACTTC.

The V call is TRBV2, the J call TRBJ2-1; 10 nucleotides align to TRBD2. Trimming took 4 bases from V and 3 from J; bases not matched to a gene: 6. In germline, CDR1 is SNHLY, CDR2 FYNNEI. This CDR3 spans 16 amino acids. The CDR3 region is CASSGKAGGGYNEQFF. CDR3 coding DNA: TGTGCCAGCAGTGGAAAAGCGGGAGGGGGCTACAATGAGCAGTTCTTC.

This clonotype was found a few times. Here the CDR3 DNA reads TGCAGCGTTGAACCCGGGGACACGAACACCGGGGAGCTGTTTTTT. It codes for CSVEPGDTNTGELFF. This chain joins TRBV29-1 and TRBJ2-2; D may be TRBD1 (6 bases). CDR1 is SQVTM and CDR2 is ANQGSEA in the germline V gene. The V gene lost 2 bases and the J gene lost 0 bases, with 10 bases spanning the gap. The CDR3 length is 15 residues.

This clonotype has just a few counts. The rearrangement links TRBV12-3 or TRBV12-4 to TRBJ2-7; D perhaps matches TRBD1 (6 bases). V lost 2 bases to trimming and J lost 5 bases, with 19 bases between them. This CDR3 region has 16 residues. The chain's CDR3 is CASSLNRVGGLDEQYF. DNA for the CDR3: TGTGCCAGCAGTTTAAACAGGGTAGGAGGTTTGGACGAGCAGTACTTC.

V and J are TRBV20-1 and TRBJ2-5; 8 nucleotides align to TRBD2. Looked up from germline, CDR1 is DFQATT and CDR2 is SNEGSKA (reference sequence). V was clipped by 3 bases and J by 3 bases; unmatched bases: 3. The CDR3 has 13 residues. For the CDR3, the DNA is TGCAGTGCTAGTCCGGGAGGGAAAGAGACCCAGTACTTC. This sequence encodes CSASPGGKETQYF.

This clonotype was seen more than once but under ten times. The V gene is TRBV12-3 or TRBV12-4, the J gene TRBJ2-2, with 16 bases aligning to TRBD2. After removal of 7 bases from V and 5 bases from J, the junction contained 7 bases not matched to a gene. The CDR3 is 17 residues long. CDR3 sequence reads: CASNMGLAGGQTGELFF. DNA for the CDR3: TGTGCCAGCAACATGGGACTAGCGGGAGGGCAAACCGGGGAGCTGTTTTTT.

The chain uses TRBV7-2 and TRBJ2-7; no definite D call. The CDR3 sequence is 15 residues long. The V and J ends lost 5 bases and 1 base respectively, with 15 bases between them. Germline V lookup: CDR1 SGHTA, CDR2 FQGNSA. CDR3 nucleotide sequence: TGTGCCAGCAGCGTCCGGGTCCTATTATCCTACGAGCAGTACTTC. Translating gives CASSVRVLLSYEQYF.

The CDR3: CASSQVRGDRDYGYTF. CDR3 DNA: TGTGCCAGCAGCCAAGTGCGGGGTGACAGGGACTATGGCTACACCTTC. V is TRBV4-2 and J is TRBJ1-2, with 7 positions matching TRBD1. This CDR3 is built from 16 residues. Germline V gene sequence: CDR1 LGHNA, CDR2 YNFKEQ. J was trimmed by 3 bases and V by 1 base; bases with no gene match: 8.

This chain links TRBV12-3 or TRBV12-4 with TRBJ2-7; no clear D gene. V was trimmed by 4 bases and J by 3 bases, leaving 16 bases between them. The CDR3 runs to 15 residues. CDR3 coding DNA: TGTGCCAGCAGTTCTTCCCAACAGAGAGTCTACGAGCAGTACTTC. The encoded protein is CASSSSQQRVYEQYF.

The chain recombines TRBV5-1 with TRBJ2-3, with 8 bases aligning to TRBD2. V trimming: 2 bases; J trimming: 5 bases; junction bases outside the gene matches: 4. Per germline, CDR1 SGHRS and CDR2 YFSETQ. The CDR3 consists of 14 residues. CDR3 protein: CASSFWREVDTQYF. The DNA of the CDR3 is TGCGCCAGCAGCTTCTGGCGGGAGGTAGATACGCAGTATTTT.

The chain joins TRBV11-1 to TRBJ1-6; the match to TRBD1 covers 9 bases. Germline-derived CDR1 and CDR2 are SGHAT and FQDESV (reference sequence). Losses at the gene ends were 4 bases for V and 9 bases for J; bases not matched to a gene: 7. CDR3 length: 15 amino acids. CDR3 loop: CASSSTGTGPSPLHF. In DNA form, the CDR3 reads TGTGCCAGCAGCTCAACCGGGACAGGGCCTTCACCCCTCCACTTT.

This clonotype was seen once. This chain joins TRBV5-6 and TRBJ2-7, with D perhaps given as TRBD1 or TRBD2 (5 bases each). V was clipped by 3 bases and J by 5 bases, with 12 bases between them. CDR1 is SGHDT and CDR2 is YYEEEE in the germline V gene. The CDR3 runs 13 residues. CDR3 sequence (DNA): TGTGCCAGCAGCTGGGACCCGCGGAACGAGCAGTACTTC. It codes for CASSWDPRNEQYF.